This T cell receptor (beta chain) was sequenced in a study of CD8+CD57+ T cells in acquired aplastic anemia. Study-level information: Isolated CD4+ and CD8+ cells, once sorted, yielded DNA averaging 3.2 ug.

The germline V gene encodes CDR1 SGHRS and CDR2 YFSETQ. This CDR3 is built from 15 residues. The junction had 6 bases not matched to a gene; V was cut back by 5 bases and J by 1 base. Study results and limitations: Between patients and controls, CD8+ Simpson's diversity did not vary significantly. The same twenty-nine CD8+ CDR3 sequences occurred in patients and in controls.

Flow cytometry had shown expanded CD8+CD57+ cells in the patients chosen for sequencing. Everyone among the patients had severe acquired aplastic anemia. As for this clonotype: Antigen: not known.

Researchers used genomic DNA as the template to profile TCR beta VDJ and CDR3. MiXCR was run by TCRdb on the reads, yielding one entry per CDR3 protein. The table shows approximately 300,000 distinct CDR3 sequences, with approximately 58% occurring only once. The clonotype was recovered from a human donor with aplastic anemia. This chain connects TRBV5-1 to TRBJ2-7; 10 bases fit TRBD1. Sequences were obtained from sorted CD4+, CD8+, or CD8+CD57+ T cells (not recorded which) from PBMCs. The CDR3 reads CASRGDRGGSYEQYF. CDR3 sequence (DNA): TGCGCCAGCAGGGGGGACAGGGGAGGTTCCTACGAGCAGTACTTC.